The 9 T cell receptor beta chains presented below share a single source sample, sequenced in a study of T cells after posttransplantation cyclophosphamide. A marrow graft followed busulfan-fludarabine conditioning, with cyclophosphamide on days +3 and +4. Method: immunoSEQ multiplex PCR; TCRdb's copy keeps in-frame clones and lacks some. This record lists more than 10,000 clones, none seen once only, and the top ten clones contain 25% to 30%. The sequencing here drew on PBMCs, taken after allogeneic stem cell transplant with posttransplant cyclophosphamide. Receptors originate from a female patient in her thirties or forties who received an allogeneic stem cell transplant from an unrelated donor, was CMV-positive, and had acute GVHD only. A subset of T cells may come from the graft donor.

This clone was seen repeatedly, ten times or more. The V gene is TRBV6-5, the J gene TRBJ1-1; maybe TRBD1 (5 bases). The CDR3 is made up of 15 amino acids. V lost 6 bases and J 1 base, leaving 15 bases between the germline ends. CDR1 and CDR2 from the germline V gene are MNHEY and SVGAGI. This CDR3 is CASRQGPFGNTEAFF. The DNA for the CDR3 is TGTGCCAGCAGGCAGGGCCCGTTTGGGAACACTGAAGCTTTCTTT.

This clone was counted at least ten times. V gene TRBV7-9 combines with J gene TRBJ1-2, with D maybe TRBD1 (6 bases). Germline V gives CDR1 SEHNR, CDR2 FQNEAQ (reference sequence). V dropped 2 bases and J dropped 3 bases, with 7 bases sitting between them. This CDR3 has 13 amino acids. CDR3 residues: CASSLQGYYGYTF. CDR3 DNA sequence: TGTGCCAGCAGCTTACAGGGGTACTATGGCTACACCTTC.

At least ten counts were recorded for this clone. The V call is TRBV2, the J call TRBJ2-3; a weak D match, TRBD1 (5 bases). This CDR3 is built from 15 residues. Germline lookup yields CDR1 SNHLY and CDR2 FYNNEI. V lost 5 bases, J lost 0 bases, and 12 bases lay in between. CDR3 in amino acids: CASSPGRRSTDTQYF. As DNA, the CDR3 is TGTGCCAGCAGTCCAGGGCGACGTAGCACAGATACGCAGTATTTT.

This clone was recorded at least ten times. The rearrangement uses TRBV5-1 and TRBJ1-6, with D tentatively TRBD1 (5 bases). Trimming left V 0 bases short and J 7 bases short, with 8 bases between. Looked up from germline, CDR1 is SGHRS and CDR2 is YFSETQ. The CDR3 is 14 residues long. CDR3 DNA sequence: TGCGCCAGCAGCTTGGGACAGAACAATTCACCCCTCCACTTT. It is translated as CASSLGQNNSPLHF.

This clone has a handful of counts. This chain links TRBV7-2 with TRBJ1-3; D gene uncertain. Per germline, CDR1 SGHTA and CDR2 FQGNSA. V dropped 2 bases and J dropped 2 bases, with 7 bases sitting between them. This CDR3 comprises 14 residues. CDR3 sequence reads: CASSLHGAGNTIYF. The CDR3 DNA sequence: TGTGCCAGCAGCTTACACGGGGCTGGAAACACCATATATTTT.

Ten or more counts support this clone. V and J are TRBV5-1 and TRBJ2-5; 12 bases are a match to TRBD2. The CDR3 contains 16 residues. Germline assignment: CDR1 SGHRS and CDR2 YFSETQ. V gave up 4 bases and J gave up 5 bases; unmatched junction bases: 9. The chain's CDR3 is CASSTRLAGAGETQYF. CDR3 nucleotides: TGCGCCAGCAGCACGCGACTAGCGGGGGCCGGGGAGACCCAGTACTTC.

The chain combines TRBV10-3 with TRBJ2-7; 7 bases line up with TRBD1. The CDR3 loop spans 14 amino acids. In germline, CDR1 is ENHRY, CDR2 SYGVKD. V shed 8 bases and J 6 bases; nucleotides not matched to a gene: 13. CDR3: CAILSEGDSCEQYV. Here the CDR3 DNA reads TGTGCCATCCTCTCTGAAGGGGACAGTTGCGAGCAGTACGTC.

The chain has TRBV29-1 and TRBJ2-4, with 16 bases lining up with TRBD2. This CDR3 has 16 residues. Trimming took 7 bases from V and 8 from J; bases not matched to a gene: 11. The germline CDR1 and CDR2 sequences are SQVTM and ANQGSEA. For the CDR3, the DNA is TGCAGCGCTATGGGACTAGCGGGAGGGCCTAGGGACATTCAGTACTTC. The encoded protein is CSAMGLAGGPRDIQYF. The variable domain in full, with the rest retrieved from reference TRBV29-1 and TRBJ2-4, is SAVISQKPSRDICQRGTSLTIQCQVDSQVTMMFWYRQQPGQSLTLIATANQGSEATYESGFVIDKFPISRPNLTFSTLTVSNMSPEDSSIYLCSAMGLAGGPRDIQYFGAGTRLSVL.

This clone was detected only a few times. The CDR3 spells CASSPGTGGYEQYF. For the CDR3, the DNA is TGCGCCAGCAGCCCCGGGACAGGGGGCTACGAGCAGTACTTC. This sequence joins TRBV5-1 and TRBJ2-7; 11 bases match TRBD1. With V trimmed by 4 bases and J by 3 bases, 3 bases remained unmatched. CDR3 size: 14 residues. Germline-derived CDR1 and CDR2 are SGHRS and YFSETQ. The full variable domain, rest sourced from reference TRBV5-1 and TRBJ2-7, is KAGVTQTPRYLIKTRGQQVTLSCSPISGHRSVSWYQQTPGQGLQFLFEYFSETQRNKGNFPGRFSGRQFSNSRSEMNVSTLELGDSALYLCASSPGTGGYEQYFGPGTRLTVT.